This T cell receptor (beta chain) derives from a study of CD8 T cells in Susac syndrome. Findings and limits, study-wide: As the study acknowledged, the number of individuals in its TCR sequencing and HLA analysis was relatively small.

CDR3 length equals 15 residues. Trimming pared 4 bases from V and 4 bases from J, leaving 17 bases between. Per germline, CDR1 SGHVS and CDR2 FQNEAQ. RNA, at about 0.45 to 1 ug, was reverse transcribed with random hexamers. Coverage of TCR beta CDR3 amplification by immunoSEQ multiplex PCR extended to 54 Vbeta and 13 Jbeta. A single record per CDR3 protein comes from TCRdb applying MiXCR to the immunoSEQ multiplex PCR reads. The sample comprises about 180,000 distinct CDR3 sequences, approximately 96% of which are singletons, and roughly 0.095% rests with the top ten. On this clonotype: Its cognate antigen is unknown.

The chain recombines TRBV7-8 with TRBJ2-7, with TRBD2 as a possible D gene (6 bases). This TCR derives from a human donor with multiple sclerosis. Sequenced: CD4+ T cells from PBMCs. The DNA for the CDR3 is TGTGCCAGCAGCTCGAGGAGGGGTTATTCGTACGAGCAGTACTTC. Amino acid sequence: CASSSRRGYSYEQYF.